A selection of T cell receptor beta chains follows, all from one sample in a study of cytomegalovirus exposure and HLA in healthy donors. Produced via immunoSEQ multiplex PCR; TCRdb's table is partial and in-frame only. The sample holds over 150,000 clones, about 85% seen once. The specimen was PBMCs. These TCRs come from a boy between 2 and 15 years old in good health and CMV-seronegative. CDR3s include the opening cysteine and the closing phenylalanine or tryptophan. D genes are given only for firm matches. A row's size may be missing; if present it is once, few, many or a size class.

j_gene	abundance	v_gene	d_gene	CDR3nt	CDR3aa
TRBJ2-3	few	TRBV6-4	TRBD2	TGTGCCAGCAGTCAGACTAGCGGGAGCACAGATACGCAGTATTTT	CASSQTSGSTDTQYF
TRBJ2-1	few	TRBV28	TRBD2	TGTGCCAGCAGTGGGAGGGAGGGCCGAGGTGAGCAGTTCTTC	CASSGREGRGEQFF
TRBJ1-1	NA	TRBV28	NA	TGTGCCAGCATGGGTGAGCGGGCTTTCTTT	CASMGERAFF
TRBJ2-1	NA	TRBV18	NA	TGTGCCAGCTCTCAAGGGGGTGGGTACAATGAGCAGTTCTTC	CASSQGGGYNEQFF
TRBJ2-2	NA	TRBV9	TRBD2	TGTGCCAGCAGCGTTACATCGGGACTAGCGGGGGGCACCGGGGAGCTGTTTTTT	CASSVTSGLAGGTGELFF
TRBJ2-5	NA	TRBV6-1	NA	TGTGCCAGCAGTGGATCGACAGGAGGCCAAGAGACCCAGTACTTC	CASSGSTGGQETQYF
TRBJ2-7	NA	TRBV29-1	TRBD2	TGCAGCGTTTCGGTCCTGCGAAGGGGGTTAGCGGGAGGCGGCCACGAGCAGTACTTC	CSVSVLRRGLAGGGHEQYF
TRBJ1-5	NA	TRBV6-1	NA	TGTGCCAGCAGTGAAGGCAGGGGTGGGAAGCCCCAGCATTTT	CASSEGRGGKPQHF
TRBJ2-6	NA	TRBV5-1	TRBD2	TGCGCCAGCAGCTCGCGGGGGGGGGACGGCTTTTTATCTGGGGCCAACGTCCTGACTTTC	CASSSRGGDGFLSGANVLTF
TRBJ1-2	NA	TRBV5-8	NA	TGTGCCAGCAGCCGAAGAGTCTTGTCGTACTATGGCTACACCTTC	CASSRRVLSYYGYTF
TRBJ2-2	NA	TRBV5-1	TRBD1	TGCGCCAGCAGCTTAAGGGACAGGGCGGCCGGGGAGCTGTTTTTT	CASSLRDRAAGELFF
TRBJ1-6	NA	TRBV6-5	NA	TGTGCCAGCAGGGCACAGGGCTCCTATAATTCACCCCTCCACTTT	CASRAQGSYNSPLHF
TRBJ2-2	NA	TRBV11-1	TRBD2	TGTGCCAGCAGCTTCAGCGGGAGGGCCACCGGGGAGCTGTTTTTT	CASSFSGRATGELFF
TRBJ1-1	NA	TRBV5-1	NA	TGCGCCAGCAGCTTGGACAGATACACTGAAGCTTTCTTT	CASSLDRYTEAFF
TRBJ1-2	NA	TRBV28	TRBD1	TGTGCCACCGAAATCATACAGGGGCCCCTTAACTATGGCTACACCTTC	CATEIIQGPLNYGYTF
TRBJ2-7	NA	TRBV7-9	TRBD2	TGTGCCAGCAGCCCACGACTAGCGGGAGACGAGCAGTACTTC	CASSPRLAGDEQYF
TRBJ2-3	NA	TRBV6-1	TRBD2	TGTGCCAGCAGTGCTTCGACTAGCGCCACAGATACGCAGTATTTT	CASSASTSATDTQYF
TRBJ2-6	NA	TRBV11-2	NA	TGTGCCAGCGGGCGGGGCAGGGCTGGGGCCAACGTCCTGACTTTC	CASGRGRAGANVLTF
TRBJ2-5	NA	TRBV29-1	TRBD1	TGCAGCGTTGCTCCGGGACAGGAAGAGACCCAGTACTTC	CSVAPGQEETQYF
TRBJ1-3	NA	TRBV5-1	TRBD1	TGCGCCAGCAGCTTGACAGGGGCGGTTTCGGGAAACACCATATATTTT	CASSLTGAVSGNTIYF
TRBJ1-5	few	TRBV5-5	NA	TGTGCCAGCAGCGGACGACAGGGCAATCAGCCCCAGCATTTT	CASSGRQGNQPQHF
TRBJ2-5	NA	TRBV19	NA	TGTGCCAGTAGTAGGGACCGGGAGGAGACCCAGTACTTC	CASSRDREETQYF
TRBJ2-3	NA	TRBV7-2	TRBD2	TGTGCCAGCAGCTTAGCAGCGGGAACTAGCACAGATACGCAGTATTTT	CASSLAAGTSTDTQYF
TRBJ1-1	NA	TRBV29-1	NA	TGCAGCGTTGAAGATCCTTGGGGGGAGAACACTGAAGCTTTCTTT	CSVEDPWGENTEAFF
TRBJ2-7	NA	TRBV5-1	TRBD2	TGCGCCAGCAGCCCGGGGGGTCTAGCGGGCTTCTCCTACGAGCAGTACTTC	CASSPGGLAGFSYEQYF
TRBJ2-3	few	TRBV6-4	TRBD2	TGTGCCAGCAGCGCCGCCGGTGGGACTAGTAATTTCCCGCAGTATTTT	CASSAAGGTSNFPQYF
TRBJ2-3	NA	TRBV7-7	TRBD2	TGTGCTAGCAGCTCGACTAGCGGGAGGGCCCCAGATACGCAGTATTTT	CASSSTSGRAPDTQYF
TRBJ1-4	few	TRBV5-1	TRBD1	TGCGCCAGCAGACCAGGGGGTGATGAAAAACTGTTTTTT	CASRPGGDEKLFF
TRBJ2-1	NA	TRBV4-1	NA	TGCGCCAGCAGCCAAGAGGCTAGTATCTCCTACAATGAGCAGTTCTTC	CASSQEASISYNEQFF